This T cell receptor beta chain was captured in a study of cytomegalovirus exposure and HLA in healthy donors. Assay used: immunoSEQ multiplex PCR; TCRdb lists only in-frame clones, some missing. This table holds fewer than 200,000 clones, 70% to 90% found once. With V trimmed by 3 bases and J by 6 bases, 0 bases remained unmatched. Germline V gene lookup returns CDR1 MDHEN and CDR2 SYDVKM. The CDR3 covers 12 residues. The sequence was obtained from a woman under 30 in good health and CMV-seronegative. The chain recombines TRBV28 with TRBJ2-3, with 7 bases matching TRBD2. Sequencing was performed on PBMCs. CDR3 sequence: CASSLGGDTQYF. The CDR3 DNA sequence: TGTGCCAGCAGTTTGGGGGGGGATACGCAGTATTTT.